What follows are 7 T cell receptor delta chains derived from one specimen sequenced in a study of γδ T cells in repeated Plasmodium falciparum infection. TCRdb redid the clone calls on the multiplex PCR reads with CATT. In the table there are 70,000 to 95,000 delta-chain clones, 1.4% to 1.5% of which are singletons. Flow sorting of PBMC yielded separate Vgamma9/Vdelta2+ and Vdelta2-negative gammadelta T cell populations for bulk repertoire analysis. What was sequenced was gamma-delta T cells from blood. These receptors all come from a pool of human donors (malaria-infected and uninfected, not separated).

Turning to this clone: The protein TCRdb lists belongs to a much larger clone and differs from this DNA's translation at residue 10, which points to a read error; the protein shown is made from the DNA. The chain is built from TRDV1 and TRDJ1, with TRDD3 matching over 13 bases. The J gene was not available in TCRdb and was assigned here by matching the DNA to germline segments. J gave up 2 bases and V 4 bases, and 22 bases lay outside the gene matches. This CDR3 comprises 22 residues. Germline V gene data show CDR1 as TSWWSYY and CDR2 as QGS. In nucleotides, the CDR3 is TGTGCTCTTGGGGTACCCTTCCTCTCGACCAGTTACTGGGGGATACGGACCGATAAACTCATCTTT. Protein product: CALGVPFLSTSYWGIRTDKLIF.

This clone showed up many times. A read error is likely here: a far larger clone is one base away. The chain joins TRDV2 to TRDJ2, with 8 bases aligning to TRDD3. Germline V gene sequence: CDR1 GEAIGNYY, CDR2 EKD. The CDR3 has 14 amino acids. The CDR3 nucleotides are TGTGCCTGTGACACCTGGGGGATGACAGCACAACCCTTCTTT. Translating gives CACDTWGMTAQPFF.

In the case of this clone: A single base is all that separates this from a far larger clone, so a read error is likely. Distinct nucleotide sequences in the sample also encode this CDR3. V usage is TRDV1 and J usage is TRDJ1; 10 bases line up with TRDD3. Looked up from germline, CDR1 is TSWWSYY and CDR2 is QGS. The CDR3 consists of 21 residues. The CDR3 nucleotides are TGTGCACTTGGGGCCCATTCCTACGTTGGTGGGGGATACTCAGAAACCGATAAACTCATCTTT. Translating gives CALGAHSYVGGGYSETDKLIF.

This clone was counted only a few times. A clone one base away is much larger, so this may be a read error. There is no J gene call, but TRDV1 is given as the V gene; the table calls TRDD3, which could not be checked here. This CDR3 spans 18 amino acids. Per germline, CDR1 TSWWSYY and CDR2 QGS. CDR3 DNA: TGTGCTCTTGGGGAACTAAAGGATACGCTCCCGTACACCGATAAACTCATCTTC. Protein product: CALGELKDTLPYTDKLIF.

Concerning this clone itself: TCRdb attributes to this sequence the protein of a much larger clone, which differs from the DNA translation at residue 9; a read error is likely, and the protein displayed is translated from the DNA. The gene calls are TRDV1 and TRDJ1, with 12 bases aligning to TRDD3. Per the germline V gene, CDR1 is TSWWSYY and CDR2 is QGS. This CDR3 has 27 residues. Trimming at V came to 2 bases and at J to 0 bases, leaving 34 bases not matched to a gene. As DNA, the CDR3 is TGTGCTCTTGGGGAAATTTGGGGTGAGTCCTACCCCCAGTACTGGGGGATACATCGTTGTGACACCGATAAACTCATCTTT. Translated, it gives CALGEIWGESYPQYWGIHRCDTDKLIF.

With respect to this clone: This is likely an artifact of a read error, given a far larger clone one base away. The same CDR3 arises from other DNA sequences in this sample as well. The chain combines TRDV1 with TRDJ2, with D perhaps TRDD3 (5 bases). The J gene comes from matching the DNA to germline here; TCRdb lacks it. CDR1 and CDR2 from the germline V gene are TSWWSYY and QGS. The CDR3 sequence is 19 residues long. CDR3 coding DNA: TGTGCTCTCGGGGGGCTACGAGCCAGCACCCTAACCCTGACAGCACAACTCTTCTTT. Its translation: CALGGLRASTLTLTAQLFF.

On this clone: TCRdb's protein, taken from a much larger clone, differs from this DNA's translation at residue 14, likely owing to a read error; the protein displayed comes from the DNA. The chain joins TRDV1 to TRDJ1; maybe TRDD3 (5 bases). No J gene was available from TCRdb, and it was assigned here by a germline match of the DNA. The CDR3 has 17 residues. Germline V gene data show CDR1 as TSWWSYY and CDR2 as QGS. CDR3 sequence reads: CALASEGDRRYTDRLIF. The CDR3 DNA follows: TGTGCTCTTGCCTCCGAAGGGGACCGACGATACACTGATAGACTCATCTTT.